This section outlines one T cell receptor beta chain sequence together with its context. The data derive from a study of early T cells in non-severe SARS-CoV-2 infection. Study-level background: Sequencing input comprised bulk RNA from unsorted whole blood; chain pairing was not available.

cDNA molecules, individually, were tagged with unique molecular identifiers. In TCRdb, the 5' RACE reads were re-called with MiXCR into one record per CDR3 protein. The data contain around 40,000 distinct CDR3 sequences, around 6.5% of them singletons. J was trimmed by 9 bases and V by 5 bases; bases with no gene match: 5. The CDR3 loop spans 13 amino acids. This clonotype was sampled from an adult who was a healthcare worker with PCR-confirmed SARS-CoV-2 infection or an uninfected control (not recorded which). The rearrangement uses TRBV12-3 or TRBV12-4 and TRBJ2-7, with TRBD2 matching over 12 bases. The sequencing sample was made of whole blood. The CDR3 DNA reads as TGTGCCAGCAGTCCAAGACTAGCGGGAGTGCAGTACTTC. Amino acid sequence: CASSPRLAGVQYF.